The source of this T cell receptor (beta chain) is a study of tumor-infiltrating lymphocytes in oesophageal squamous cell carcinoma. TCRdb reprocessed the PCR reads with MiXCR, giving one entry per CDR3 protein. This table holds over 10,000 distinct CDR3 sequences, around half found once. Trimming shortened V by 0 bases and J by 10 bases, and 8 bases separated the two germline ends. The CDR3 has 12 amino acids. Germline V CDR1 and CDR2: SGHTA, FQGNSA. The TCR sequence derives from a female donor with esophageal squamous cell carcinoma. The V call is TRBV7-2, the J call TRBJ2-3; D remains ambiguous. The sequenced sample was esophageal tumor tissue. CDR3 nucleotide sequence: TGTGCCAGCAGCTTAGCCCCAAAAGCGCAGTATTTT. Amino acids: CASSLAPKAQYF.